These T cell receptor beta chains were read from a single sample in a study of untreated major depressive disorder. Sequencing used immunoSEQ multiplex PCR; TCRdb keeps in-frame clones, though not all of them. This sample has about 20,000 clones, with more than 75% found just once. Input material: CD4+ T cells from PBMCs. Every receptor here comes from a woman aged 30 to 39 in good health. Both conserved end residues are part of each CDR3. Fields, in order: D gene, J gene, V gene, clone size, CDR3 protein, CDR3 DNA. A D gene is named only where the DNA matches it firmly. The size field is filled for only some rows; it gives once, few, many or a size class.

>TRBD1|TRBJ1-4|TRBV6-5|-
CASSYDSGQFEKLFF
TGTGCCAGCAGTTACGACTCGGGACAGTTTGAAAAACTGTTTTTT
>-|TRBJ2-5|TRBV30|-
CACWRGTHQETQYF
TGTGCCTGCTGGAGGGGGACCCATCAAGAGACCCAGTACTTC
>-|TRBJ1-5|TRBV7-2|-
CASSQGNTGRNQPQHF
TGTGCCAGCAGCCAAGGGAACACGGGGCGCAATCAGCCCCAGCATTTT
>-|TRBJ2-6|TRBV30|-
CAWRQGSANVLTF
TGTGCCTGGAGACAGGGCTCGGCCAACGTCCTGACTTTC
>-|TRBJ1-1|TRBV29-1|-
CSARGTQNTEAFF
TGCAGCGCCAGAGGGACCCAGAACACTGAAGCTTTCTTT
>-|TRBJ1-2|TRBV4-3|-
CASSYTQTGPYGYTF
TGCGCCAGCAGCTACACACAAACAGGGCCCTATGGCTACACCTTC
>-|TRBJ1-1|TRBV2|-
CASTLSRETEAFF
TGTGCCAGCACCCTGAGCAGGGAGACTGAAGCTTTCTTT
>-|TRBJ1-2|TRBV28|-
CASTYGVGKYGYTF
TGTGCCAGCACTTACGGGGTTGGGAAGTATGGCTACACCTTC
>-|TRBJ1-2|TRBV6-5|-
CASSYGGGYGYTF
TGTGCCAGCAGTTACGGGGGCGGCTATGGCTACACCTTC
>-|TRBJ1-1|TRBV7-9|-
CASSSRQPRWTEAFF
TGTGCCAGCAGCTCCCGACAACCGCGGTGGACTGAAGCTTTCTTT
>-|TRBJ1-1|TRBV5-6|-
CASSSGLGKSTEAFF
TGTGCCAGCAGCTCTGGACTCGGGAAGAGCACTGAAGCTTTCTTT
>TRBD2|TRBJ2-1|TRBV11-3|-
CASSPRTSGAPQFF
TGTGCCAGCAGCCCCAGGACTAGCGGGGCCCCGCAGTTCTTC
>-|TRBJ1-5|TRBV28|-
CASSFAGNQPQHF
TGTGCCAGCAGTTTTGCAGGGAACCAGCCCCAGCATTTT
>TRBD2|TRBJ2-7|TRBV28|once
CASGRDWEQYF
TGTGCCAGCGGGAGGGATTGGGAGCAGTACTTC
>TRBD1|TRBJ2-3|TRBV4-1|-
CASSQGAGGSDTQYF
TGCGCCAGCAGCCAAGGGGCAGGGGGATCAGATACGCAGTATTTT
>TRBD1|TRBJ1-1|TRBV9|few
CASSVTGGAENTEAFF
TGTGCCAGCAGCGTCACAGGGGGCGCAGAGAATACTGAAGCTTTCTTT
>-|TRBJ1-3|TRBV4-2|-
CASSQGRSGNTIYF
TGTGCCAGCAGCCAGGGCCGCTCTGGAAACACCATATATTTT
>-|TRBJ1-3|TRBV18|-
CASSPERRASGNTIYF
TGTGCCAGCTCACCGGAGCGCAGGGCGTCTGGAAACACCATATATTTT
>TRBD2|TRBJ2-3|TRBV29-1|-
CSVEGFSGGLGTDTQYF
TGCAGCGTTGAAGGTTTTAGCGGGGGGCTCGGCACGGATACGCAGTATTTT
>-|TRBJ1-1|TRBV16|once
CASSQWTEGDTEAFF
TGTGCCAGCAGCCAGTGGACAGAGGGTGACACTGAAGCTTTCTTT
>-|TRBJ2-1|TRBV28|-
CAHQQDNQRTFF
TGTGCCCACCAGCAGGATAACCAACGAACCTTCTTC
>-|TRBJ1-1|TRBV27|-
CASSLWAGLWNTEAFF
TGTGCCAGCAGTTTATGGGCAGGCCTGTGGAACACTGAAGCTTTCTTT
>-|TRBJ2-6|TRBV9|once
CASSGTLPGPSGLSGANVLTF
TGTGCCAGCAGCGGTACTCTACCGGGGCCCTCAGGACTCTCTGGGGCCAACGTCCTGACTTTC
>TRBD2|TRBJ2-1|TRBV5-8|-
CASKRGVDNEQFF
TGTGCCAGCAAGCGGGGGGTCGACAATGAGCAGTTCTTC
>-|TRBJ1-1|TRBV18|-
CASSPGVNTEAFF
TGTGCCAGCTCACCAGGAGTGAACACTGAAGCTTTCTTT
>-|TRBJ1-1|TRBV29-1|-
CSVQGQGTEAFF
TGCAGCGTACAGGGTCAAGGCACTGAAGCTTTCTTT
>-|TRBJ2-7|TRBV30|-
CAWSRGGSSYEQYF
TGTGCCTGGAGTCGGGGCGGTAGCTCCTACGAGCAGTACTTC
>-|TRBJ1-1|TRBV25-1|once
CASSYLGGSAFF
TGTGCCAGCAGTTATTTGGGGGGATCGGCTTTCTTT
>-|TRBJ2-3|TRBV4-3|-
CASSQGTRAPALDTQYF
TGCGCCAGCAGCCAAGGCACCAGGGCACCAGCTTTAGATACGCAGTATTTT
>TRBD2|TRBJ2-7|TRBV28|-
CASSPTSMGTSSYEQYF
TGTGCCAGCAGTCCAACGTCCATGGGGACTAGCAGCTACGAGCAGTACTTC
>-|TRBJ2-7|TRBV9|-
CASSVGGTTTNEQYF
TGTGCCAGCAGCGTAGGTGGGACGACGACAAACGAGCAGTACTTC
>-|TRBJ1-2|TRBV21-1|-
CASSAGTGTSNYGYTF
TGTGCCAGCAGCGCCGGGACAGGGACCTCTAACTATGGCTACACCTTC
>TRBD1|TRBJ2-5|TRBV4-3|-
CASSQRNRGRGETQYF
TGCGCCAGCAGCCAGCGGAACAGGGGGCGCGGGGAGACCCAGTACTTC
>TRBD1|TRBJ1-2|TRBV28|-
CASSLGNSYRGDGYTF
TGTGCCAGCAGTTTAGGCAACTCATACAGGGGGGATGGCTACACCTTC
>-|TRBJ1-4|TRBV7-9|-
CASSLGLGAEKLFF
TGTGCCAGCAGCTTAGGGCTAGGGGCCGAAAAACTGTTTTTT
>-|TRBJ1-5|TRBV25-1|-
CASSPFLGPQHF
TGTGCCAGCAGTCCTTTTTTGGGGCCCCAGCATTTT
>-|TRBJ1-3|TRBV6-1|few
CASSERSGNTIYF
TGTGCCAGCAGTGAGAGATCTGGAAACACCATATATTTT
>-|TRBJ1-5|TRBV28|-
CASSLSRGGSNQPQHF
TGTGCCAGCAGTTTATCCCGCGGGGGGAGCAATCAGCCCCAGCATTTT
>TRBD2|TRBJ2-1|TRBV5-1|-
CASTTSGEFRWDEQFF
TGCGCCAGCACGACTAGCGGGGAGTTCCGGTGGGATGAGCAGTTCTTC
>-|TRBJ2-6|TRBV25-1|-
CASSPPPRSGANVLTF
TGTGCCAGCAGTCCCCCGCCTCGGTCTGGGGCCAACGTCCTGACTTTC
>TRBD2|TRBJ2-2|TRBV4-2|-
CASSQGLAPNTGELFF
TGTGCCAGCAGCCAGGGACTAGCACCGAACACCGGGGAGCTGTTTTTT
>-|TRBJ2-3|TRBV7-9|-
CASSLAVGDTQYF
TGTGCCAGCAGCTTAGCGGTTGGAGATACGCAGTATTTT
>-|TRBJ2-1|TRBV5-4|-
CASSSSGGVQFF
TGTGCCAGCAGCTCCAGCGGCGGGGTTCAGTTCTTC
>-|TRBJ1-4|TRBV19|-
CASSTGQVNEKLFF
TGTGCCAGTAGTACGGGACAAGTAAATGAAAAACTGTTTTTT
>-|TRBJ2-7|TRBV28|-
CASRGPSGASYEQYF
TGTGCCAGCAGAGGCCCCTCGGGGGCTTCATACGAGCAGTACTTC
>-|TRBJ1-3|TRBV29-1|-
CSVEVRGDPGNTIYF
TGCAGCGTTGAGGTGCGGGGTGACCCTGGAAACACCATATATTTT
>-|TRBJ1-1|TRBV7-2|-
CASSRSMGTEAFF
TGTGCCAGCAGCAGGAGCATGGGTACTGAAGCTTTCTTT
>-|TRBJ1-2|TRBV9|-
CASSVEVRGAYGYTF
TGTGCCAGCAGCGTAGAAGTCAGGGGCGCCTATGGCTACACCTTC
>-|TRBJ2-5|TRBV7-2|-
CASSFGSGIKTQYF
TGTGCCAGCAGCTTCGGGTCAGGGATAAAGACCCAGTACTTC
>-|TRBJ2-3|TRBV11-2|-
CASSRREADTQYF
TGTGCCAGCAGCCGACGTGAAGCAGATACGCAGTATTTT
>TRBD2|TRBJ2-1|TRBV5-1|-
CASSFGGEKRLRFF
TGCGCCAGCAGCTTCGGGGGGGAAAAGAGGTTGCGGTTCTTC
>TRBD2|TRBJ2-2|TRBV5-6|-
CASSISGGATGELFF
TGTGCCAGCAGCATTAGCGGGGGGGCCACCGGGGAGCTGTTTTTT
>-|TRBJ2-7|TRBV11-2|-
CASSLEPGIEQYF
TGTGCCAGCAGCTTAGAGCCAGGCATTGAGCAGTACTTC